These 14 T cell receptor beta chains came from one sample sequenced in a study of T cells after yellow fever vaccination. TCRdb redid the calling of the 5' RACE reads with MiXCR, one entry per CDR3 protein. The profile shows approximately 550,000 distinct CDR3 sequences, around 21% of them singletons. The material was PBMCs, obtained 15 days after the yellow fever booster vaccination. The receptors were sampled from a man younger than 40 who received the YFV17D yellow fever vaccine.

In this sample, this clonotype turned up a few times. The chain combines TRBV19 with TRBJ1-2, with TRBD1 matching over 9 bases. J gave up 2 bases and V 10 bases, and 5 bases lay outside the gene matches. There are 13 residues in the CDR3. CDR1 is LNHDA, CDR2 SQIVND, per germline (reference sequence). The CDR3 coding sequence is TGTGCCACCCAGGACAGGGGAAACTATGGCTACACCTTC. It codes for CATQDRGNYGYTF.

This clonotype came up a few times. The chain employs TRBV10-3 and TRBJ1-5; unclear D gene. The CDR3 length is 13 residues. Germline V lookup: CDR1 ENHRY, CDR2 SYGVKD. V was pared by 5 bases and J by 5 bases, with 10 bases between. The CDR3 nucleotides read TGTGCCATCAGTCGAGCAGACTATCAGCCCCAGCATTTT. Protein sequence: CAISRADYQPQHF.

This clonotype was detected only a few times. V usage is TRBV4-3 and J usage is TRBJ1-1, with D possibly TRBD1 on 5 matching bases. Germline CDR1 LGHNA, CDR2 YSLEER. The CDR3 has 15 residues. Trimming removed 3 bases from V and 1 base from J, with 12 bases in between. CDR3 amino acids: CASSHGRQRNTEAFF. The CDR3 DNA reads as TGCGCCAGCAGCCACGGGCGACAGAGGAACACTGAAGCTTTCTTT.

This clonotype came up a few times. The chain links TRBV9 to TRBJ2-3; perhaps TRBD2 as D (5 bases). Germline V CDR1 and CDR2: SGDLS, YYNGEE. CDR3 length equals 16 residues. The ends were cut back, 0 bases at V and 6 bases at J, with 17 bases in the middle. The CDR3 sequence: CASSVGRRTPVDTQYF. CDR3 sequence (DNA): TGTGCCAGCAGCGTAGGGAGGAGGACCCCCGTGGATACGCAGTATTTT.

This clonotype was seen a few times. This chain joins TRBV4-3 and TRBJ2-3, with D unresolved. V lost 0 bases and J 6 bases, leaving 19 bases between the germline ends. CDR3 length: 17 amino acids. The V gene's germline CDR1 is LGHNA and CDR2 YSLEER. In nucleotides, the CDR3 is TGCGCCAGCAGCCAAGATAGACCACCTTCTGTCCCGGATACGCAGTATTTT. Its translation: CASSQDRPPSVPDTQYF.

The chain joins TRBV7-9 to TRBJ2-5; D not resolved. Trimming left V 8 bases short and J 4 bases short, with 11 bases between. CDR3 size: 12 residues. Germline CDR1 is SEHNR and CDR2 is FQNEAQ (reference sequence). CDR3 sequence reads: CASVRHSETQYF. The CDR3 DNA sequence: TGTGCCAGCGTGCGACATTCAGAGACCCAGTACTTC.

The gene calls are TRBV6-2 or TRBV6-3 and TRBJ2-7, with D perhaps TRBD1 or TRBD2 (5 bases each). CDR1 and CDR2 from the germline V gene are MNHEY and SVGEGT. The CDR3 contains 16 residues. V lost 0 bases to trimming and J lost 3 bases, with 15 bases between them. DNA of the CDR3: TGTGCCAGCAGTTACTCGGGACGTCTAAGATTCTACGAGCAGTACTTC. Translated: CASSYSGRLRFYEQYF.

The rearrangement links TRBV9 to TRBJ2-3, with unresolved D. The V gene lost 0 bases and the J gene lost 2 bases, with 10 bases spanning the gap. The CDR3 loop spans 15 amino acids. CDR1 SGDLS and CDR2 YYNGEE come from the germline V gene. CDR3 region: CASSVDSIATDTQYF. CDR3 nucleotide sequence: TGTGCCAGCAGCGTAGACAGCATAGCCACAGATACGCAGTATTTT.

This clonotype came up a few times. The rearrangement uses TRBV6-1 and TRBJ2-1; unclear D gene. Looked up from germline, CDR1 is MNHNS and CDR2 is SASEGT. The CDR3 is made up of 15 amino acids. V was shortened by 5 bases and J by 0 bases, with 11 bases between the two germline ends. CDR3 nucleotide sequence: TGTGCCAGCAGTCAAACCCCGTTCTCCTACAATGAGCAGTTCTTC. Residues: CASSQTPFSYNEQFF.

The chain is built from TRBV5-1 and TRBJ2-7, with 9 bases identical to TRBD2. CDR1 and CDR2 from the germline V gene are SGHRS and YFSETQ. Trimming took 0 bases from V and 2 from J; bases not matched to a gene: 6. The CDR3 loop spans 16 amino acids. CDR3 region: CASSLGWTSVPYEQYF. CDR3 in DNA: TGCGCCAGCAGCTTGGGTTGGACTAGCGTCCCCTACGAGCAGTACTTC.

This clonotype was found a few times. The DNA of the CDR3 is TGTGCCAGCAGGCCGGGAGGGCCCCACAATGAGCAGTTCTTC. It translates to CASRPGGPHNEQFF. The rearrangement joins TRBV28 to TRBJ2-1, with 8 bases identical to TRBD2. J was trimmed by 5 bases and V by 6 bases; bases with no gene match: 6. Germline-derived CDR1 and CDR2 are MDHEN and SYDVKM. This CDR3 comprises 14 residues.

The chain combines TRBV6-2 or TRBV6-3 with TRBJ1-4; a weak D match, TRBD1 (6 bases). The V end lost 7 bases, the J end lost 4 bases, and 13 bases lay between the germline ends. The CDR3 consists of 14 residues. Germline V gene lookup returns CDR1 MNHEY and CDR2 SVGEGT. Here the CDR3 reads CASTEQGDNEKLFF. CDR3 bases: TGTGCCAGCACTGAACAGGGAGATAATGAAAAACTGTTTTTT.

This clonotype was counted between two and nine times. The chain employs TRBV5-1 and TRBJ2-1; 12 nucleotides line up with TRBD2. Germline CDR1 reads SGHRS; CDR2 reads YFSETQ. The CDR3 covers 15 residues. V lost 3 bases, J lost 6 bases, and 4 bases stayed unmatched. CDR3 protein: CASSSLAGGPNEQFF. CDR3 DNA: TGCGCCAGCAGCTCGCTAGCGGGAGGGCCCAATGAGCAGTTCTTC.

This clonotype was counted a few times. The V and J genes are TRBV6-5 and TRBJ2-7; D remains unclear. The CDR3 is 16 amino acids. In germline, CDR1 is MNHEY, CDR2 SVGAGI. The germline V and J ends were trimmed by 0 bases and 5 bases, with 17 bases remaining between them. The CDR3: CASSYSTRARVHEQYF. CDR3 nucleotide sequence: TGTGCCAGCAGTTACTCAACCCGGGCTAGGGTCCACGAGCAGTACTTC.